The 6 T cell receptor beta chains below come from one sample, sequenced in a study of T cells in localized non-small cell lung cancer. TCRdb's copy holds only in-frame clones and misses some; the assay was immunoSEQ multiplex PCR. The sample consists of fewer than 95,000 clones, approximately 90% of them appearing once. The sample in question was PBMCs, obtained before any cancer treatment. The origin of the receptors is a woman between 35 and 75 years old with stage II squamous cell lung carcinoma.

The chain joins TRBV6-5 to TRBJ2-7; D is undetermined. CDR1 is MNHEY, CDR2 SVGAGI, per germline. The CDR3 is made up of 12 amino acids. With 4 bases removed from V and 6 bases from J, the gap between germline ends came to 10 bases. CDR3 DNA sequence: TGTGCCAGCAGTTCGTGGACGAGCGAGCAGTACTTC. Residues: CASSSWTSEQYF.

This clone was counted a single time. The chain has TRBV5-6 and TRBJ2-1, with TRBD2 matching 11 bases. The V gene end was trimmed by 0 bases and the J gene end by 8 bases; junction bases not matched to a gene: 1. Germline lookup yields CDR1 SGHDT and CDR2 YYEEEE. This CDR3 comprises 14 residues. CDR3 sequence (DNA): TGTGCCAGCAGCTTGGTTAGCGGGGGGGATGAGCAGTTCTTC. Its translation: CASSLVSGGDEQFF.

The chain links TRBV25-1 to TRBJ2-7, with unresolved D. CDR3 length equals 12 residues. Germline lookup yields CDR1 MGHDK and CDR2 SYGVNS. With 3 bases removed from V and 0 bases from J, the gap between germline ends came to 3 bases. Here the CDR3 DNA reads TGTGCCAGCAGTGATCTCTCCTACGAGCAGTACTTC. This encodes CASSDLSYEQYF.

The chain recombines TRBV30 with TRBJ1-2; possible D gene TRBD1, 5 bases. The CDR3 sequence is 13 residues long. V was pared by 1 base and J by 3 bases, with 9 bases between. Germline assignment: CDR1 GTSNPN and CDR2 SVGIG (reference sequence). CDR3 bases: TGTGCCTGGAGTGGAGGGGACCACTATGGCTACACCTTC. It translates to CAWSGGDHYGYTF.

The chain couples TRBV28 to TRBJ1-2; D gene ambiguous. The length of the CDR3 is 13 residues. Germline V gene sequence: CDR1 MDHEN, CDR2 SYDVKM. V was cut by 3 bases and J by 4 bases, with 9 bases left in between. The CDR3 DNA sequence: TGTGCCAGCAGTTTGCAGGCTGGCTATGGCTACACCTTC. Translated, it gives CASSLQAGYGYTF.

The gene calls are TRBV6-1 and TRBJ2-2, with 10 nucleotides matching TRBD2. CDR1 and CDR2 from the germline V gene are MNHNS and SASEGT. Unmatched junction bases numbered 7, after V lost 10 bases and J lost 5 bases. This CDR3 spans 14 amino acids. This CDR3 reads CATPGLARTGELFF. CDR3 coding DNA: TGTGCCACCCCGGGACTAGCGAGAACCGGGGAGCTGTTTTTT.